This T cell receptor (beta chain) appears in the sequencing data of a study of shared clonotypes between healthy human individuals. Study observations and caveats: Sampling covered nothing but blood. Tissue TCR repertoires likely differ from those found in blood.

This clone was seen once. The antigen remains undetermined. Trimming took 2 bases from V and 6 from J, leaving 8 bases between them. This CDR3 comprises 14 residues. Germline CDR1 and CDR2: KGHSH and LQKENI. The protocol was immunoSEQ multiplex PCR, while the TCRdb copy is restricted to in-frame clones and leaves out a portion. The sample has 450,000 to 500,000 clones, around 73% seen once. This chain joins TRBV18 and TRBJ1-6, with unresolved D. The receptor was derived from a woman aged 40 to 50 in good health. Some clones in this sample may be carry-over from other donors' samples. Source material: PBMCs. The CDR3 DNA reads as TGTGCCAGCTCACCAAGGACGGTTAATTCACCCCTCCACTTT. It specifies CASSPRTVNSPLHF.